The 27 T cell receptor beta chains in this list originate from one sample, sequenced in a study of CD8 T cells in Susac syndrome. Reverse transcription of roughly 0.5 to 1 ug RNA used random hexamers. TCRdb re-called the immunoSEQ multiplex PCR reads with MiXCR, one entry per CDR3 protein. The profile shows more than 95,000 distinct CDR3 sequences, around 94% of them singletons. Sequences were obtained from CD4+ T cells from PBMCs. All receptors derive from a human donor in good health.

For the CDR3, the DNA is TGCGCCAGCAGCTTGGATCAAGCGGGAGCATACAATGAGCAGTTCTTC. Translating it yields CASSLDQAGAYNEQFF. The chain links TRBV5-1 to TRBJ2-1; TRBD2 matches at 8 bases. V gave up 0 bases and J gave up 4 bases; unmatched junction bases: 6. The CDR3 has 16 amino acids. Germline lookup yields CDR1 SGHRS and CDR2 YFSETQ. Full variable domain (outside the CDR3, taken from reference TRBV5-1 and TRBJ2-1): KAGVTQTPRYLIKTRGQQVTLSCSPISGHRSVSWYQQTPGQGLQFLFEYFSETQRNKGNFPGRFSGRQFSNSRSEMNVSTLELGDSALYLCASSLDQAGAYNEQFFGPGTRLTVL.

The count of this clonotype is one. The V and J genes are TRBV4-3 and TRBJ2-5; no clear D. This CDR3 is built from 16 residues. Germline V gene data show CDR1 as LGHNA and CDR2 as YSLEER. Between the trimmed V and J ends, which lost 0 bases and 5 bases, there was a span of 16 bases. This chain's CDR3 is CASSQDPPVPGETQYF. The CDR3 DNA reads TGCGCCAGCAGCCAAGATCCCCCGGTCCCCGGGGAGACCCAGTACTTC.

This chain joins TRBV20-1 and TRBJ2-1, with TRBD2 matching over 9 bases. Germline CDR1 reads DFQATT; CDR2 reads SNEGSKA (reference sequence). With 0 bases clipped from V and 2 bases from J, the junction kept 8 bases outside the gene matches. The CDR3 loop spans 17 amino acids. The CDR3 sequence: CSARDLLSSGTYNEQFF. CDR3 DNA sequence: TGCAGTGCTAGAGACCTTCTCTCTAGCGGGACCTACAATGAGCAGTTCTTC.

The chain carries TRBV12-3 or TRBV12-4 and TRBJ2-4; 11 nucleotides line up with TRBD2. V gave up 1 base and J gave up 0 bases; unmatched junction bases: 11. The CDR3 length is 20 residues. The CDR3, as DNA: TGTGCCAGCAGTTTAGAACCTAGCGGGAGGTGGGGACTAGCCAAAAACATTCAGTACTTC. Translation gives CASSLEPSGRWGLAKNIQYF.

CDR3 amino acids: CASSPDGFNQPQHF. For the CDR3, the DNA is TGTGCCAGCAGCCCCGACGGATTCAATCAGCCCCAGCATTTT. The rearrangement links TRBV7-2 to TRBJ1-5; D call uncertain. Trimming took off 5 bases at V and 3 bases at J, with 11 bases between the two ends. In germline, CDR1 is SGHTA, CDR2 FQGNSA. The CDR3 extends over 14 amino acids. Variable domain in full (rest from reference TRBV7-2 and TRBJ1-5): GAGVSQSPSNKVTEKGKDVELRCDPISGHTALYWYRQSLGQGLEFLIYFQGNSAPDKSGLPSDRFSAERTGGSVSTLTIQRTQQEDSAVYLCASSPDGFNQPQHFGDGTRLSIL.

V gene TRBV7-7 combines with J gene TRBJ1-5; 7 bases are shared with TRBD1. The CDR3 sequence is 15 residues long. J lost 6 bases, V lost 6 bases, and 11 bases had no gene match. Looked up from germline, CDR1 is SSHAT and CDR2 is FNYEAQ (reference sequence). The CDR3: CASSPTGEGGQPQHF. The DNA for the CDR3 is TGTGCCAGCAGTCCTACAGGGGAGGGGGGTCAGCCCCAGCATTTT.

The chain recombines TRBV19 with TRBJ1-2, with 7 bases aligning to TRBD1. The CDR3 contains 16 residues. V dropped 4 bases and J dropped 2; count of bases not matched to a gene: 10. Germline loops: CDR1 LNHDA, CDR2 SQIVND (reference sequence). CDR3 DNA sequence: TGTGCCAGTAGTAGGACTGGACCAGGGGGGAACTATGGCTACACCTTC. Its translation is CASSRTGPGGNYGYTF.

This clonotype was found once. The chain links TRBV2 to TRBJ2-7; D may be TRBD1 (6 bases). The germline V gene encodes CDR1 SNHLY and CDR2 FYNNEI. This CDR3 region has 12 residues. Trimming pared 6 bases from V and 7 bases from J, leaving 13 bases between. CDR3 nucleotides: TGTGCCAGCAGGACAACAGGGCTTGAGCAGTACTTC. As protein: CASRTTGLEQYF.

The rearrangement joins TRBV5-1 to TRBJ1-1, with a possible D match to TRBD1 (6 bases). The CDR3 contains 14 residues. Trimming took off 3 bases at V and 1 base at J, with 10 bases between the two ends. Germline values: CDR1 SGHRS, CDR2 YFSETQ. As DNA, the CDR3 is TGCGCCAGCAGCTATGGGACATCGAACACTGAAGCTTTCTTT. Protein product: CASSYGTSNTEAFF.

The V call is TRBV30, the J call TRBJ2-7; D gene uncertain. With 2 bases removed from V and 2 bases from J, the gap between germline ends came to 19 bases. The CDR3 is 16 residues long. Germline loops: CDR1 GTSNPN, CDR2 SVGIG (reference sequence). The CDR3 DNA follows: TGTGCCTGGAGTTTAAACAACCCATCCCGGCCCTACGAGCAGTACTTC. This gives the protein CAWSLNNPSRPYEQYF.

The genes are TRBV6-1 and TRBJ2-5; 8 nucleotides align to TRBD1. This CDR3 has 14 amino acids. V was pared by 6 bases and J by 5 bases, with 8 bases of the junction left unmatched. Germline-derived CDR1 and CDR2 are MNHNS and SASEGT. The CDR3 nucleotides read TGTGCCAGCAGGGCGGACAGGGCTTGGGAGACCCAGTACTTC. It encodes CASRADRAWETQYF.

The genes are TRBV20-1 and TRBJ2-7; D assignment may be TRBD1 or TRBD2 (6 bases each). Germline lookup yields CDR1 DFQATT and CDR2 SNEGSKA (reference sequence). The CDR3 contains 12 residues. Trimming took off 7 bases at V and 7 bases at J, with 17 bases between the two ends. As DNA, the CDR3 is TGCAGTGGGAAACTGGGGGCGGGGGAGCAGTACTTC. This encodes CSGKLGAGEQYF.

This clonotype was found a few times. This chain links TRBV7-9 with TRBJ2-7; D gene unclear. Trimming removed 2 bases from V and 2 bases from J, with 4 bases in between. There are 12 residues in the CDR3. CDR1 is SEHNR and CDR2 is FQNEAQ in the germline V gene (reference sequence). CDR3: CASSLSAYEQYF. The CDR3 DNA follows: TGTGCCAGCAGCTTATCAGCCTACGAGCAGTACTTC.

This clonotype is a singleton in its sample. The chain carries TRBV20-1 and TRBJ2-7; no clear D. Trimming removed 6 bases from V and 0 bases from J, with 12 bases in between. Germline lookup yields CDR1 DFQATT and CDR2 SNEGSKA (reference sequence). CDR3 length: 13 residues. CDR3 loop: CSAQSLPSYEQYF. The CDR3 DNA sequence: TGCAGTGCCCAATCCCTCCCCTCCTACGAGCAGTACTTC.

This chain uses TRBV11-3 with TRBJ2-3; possibly TRBD2 for D (6 bases). Trimming shortened V by 5 bases and J by 6 bases, and 12 bases separated the two germline ends. The germline CDR1 and CDR2 sequences are SGHNT and YENEEA. This CDR3 spans 13 amino acids. This CDR3 reads CASSVGGADTQYF. In DNA form, the CDR3 reads TGTGCCAGCAGCGTCGGGGGAGCTGATACGCAGTATTTT.

The CDR3 sequence is CASSVLTVPQYF. For the CDR3, the DNA is TGTGCCAGCAGTGTTTTGACGGTTCCCCAGTACTTC. V is TRBV2 and J is TRBJ2-5, with D uncertain. The CDR3 extends over 12 amino acids. Germline CDR1 is SNHLY and CDR2 is FYNNEI. The ends were cut back, 4 bases at V and 9 bases at J, with 12 bases in the middle.

The V and J genes are TRBV11-2 and TRBJ2-5; 8 nucleotides align to TRBD1. This CDR3 is built from 13 residues. V was clipped by 0 bases and J by 14 bases; unmatched bases: 8. Germline-derived CDR1 and CDR2 are SGHAT and FQNNGV. The CDR3 loop is CASSLDQRTGNYF. The CDR3 DNA reads TGTGCCAGCAGCTTAGATCAAAGGACAGGGAACTACTTC. The whole variable domain, filled in from reference TRBV11-2 and TRBJ2-5, reads EAGVAQSPRYKIIEKRQSVAFWCNPISGHATLYWYQQILGQGPKLLIQFQNNGVVDDSQLPKDRFSAERLKGVDSTLKIQPAKLEDSAVYLCASSLDQRTGNYFGPGTRLLVL.

The sample holds one count of this clonotype. J is TRBJ2-7 and V is TRBV27, with D possibly matching TRBD1 (6 bases). V was trimmed by 6 bases and J by 2 bases, leaving 17 bases between them. Germline V lookup: CDR1 MNHEY, CDR2 SMNVEV (reference sequence). This CDR3 contains 15 residues. CDR3 DNA sequence: TGTGCCAGCAGGCCAACAGGGCACCCGACCTACGAGCAGTACTTC. Translation gives CASRPTGHPTYEQYF.

This chain links TRBV12-3 or TRBV12-4 with TRBJ2-7; D is possibly TRBD1 (6 bases). The length of the CDR3 is 12 residues. V lost 5 bases and J 6 bases, leaving 11 bases between the germline ends. The CDR3 loop is CASSRQVPEQYF. CDR3 nucleotide sequence: TGTGCCAGCAGTCGACAGGTCCCCGAGCAGTACTTC.

The CDR3 DNA reads as TGTGCCAGCAGTTGGGGACCTCCTGATGGCTACACCTTC. Its translation is CASSWGPPDGYTF. The gene calls are TRBV12-3 or TRBV12-4 and TRBJ1-2, with D possibly being TRBD1 (5 bases). V lost 4 bases and J lost 6, with 12 bases in between. The CDR3 has 13 residues.

This chain joins TRBV9 and TRBJ2-1; 8 bases line up with TRBD2. Unmatched junction bases numbered 5, after V lost 4 bases and J lost 2 bases. CDR1 and CDR2 (germline): SGDLS, YYNGEE. The CDR3 extends over 15 amino acids. CDR3 nucleotide sequence: TGTGCCAGCAGCCTTACGGGACTAGCCTACAATGAGCAGTTCTTC. Its protein is CASSLTGLAYNEQFF.

This chain links TRBV29-1 with TRBJ2-1, with D unclear. The CDR3 spans 11 residues. Deletions cut 4 bases from V and 5 bases from J, with 6 bases between. Germline V gene data show CDR1 as SQVTM and CDR2 as ANQGSEA. DNA of the CDR3: TGCAGCGTTGCAGTGAACAATGAGCAGTTCTTC. It yields the protein CSVAVNNEQFF.

The V call is TRBV20-1, the J call TRBJ2-1; unclear D gene. There are 13 residues in the CDR3. Trimming took off 6 bases at V and 2 bases at J, with 11 bases between the two ends. CDR1 DFQATT and CDR2 SNEGSKA come from the germline V gene (reference sequence). The CDR3 bases are TGCAGTGCCGCGACACGGCCCTACAATGAGCAGTTCTTC. Protein product: CSAATRPYNEQFF.

This clonotype was recorded once. Germline and junction disagree at one end, which may indicate a read error. The gene calls are TRBV7-2 and TRBJ1-4, with D maybe TRBD1 (6 bases). There are 15 residues in the CDR3. CDR1 SGHTA and CDR2 FQGNSA come from the germline V gene. CDR3: CASSLQGLTTEKLFF. CDR3 sequence (DNA): TGTGCCAGCAGCTTACAGGGGCTCACTACTGAAAAACTGTTTTTT.

The chain links TRBV19 to TRBJ1-1; D uncertain. In germline, CDR1 is LNHDA, CDR2 SQIVND (reference sequence). The V gene lost 6 bases and the J gene lost 0 bases, with 17 bases spanning the gap. This CDR3 contains 16 residues. CDR3 coding DNA: TGTGCCAGTAGCCATACCGCCAACAAAATGAACACTGAAGCTTTCTTT. Translated, it gives CASSHTANKMNTEAFF.

This clonotype was observed a handful of times. The rearrangement uses TRBV5-1 and TRBJ2-7; 9 bases line up with TRBD2. Per the germline V gene, CDR1 is SGHRS and CDR2 is YFSETQ. V was pared by 0 bases and J by 3 bases, with 4 bases of the junction left unmatched. This CDR3 spans 15 amino acids. The DNA for the CDR3 is TGCGCCAGCAGCTTGGGGGGTAGCGGGAGCTACGAGCAGTACTTC. It yields the protein CASSLGGSGSYEQYF. The full variable domain, rest sourced from reference TRBV5-1 and TRBJ2-7, is KAGVTQTPRYLIKTRGQQVTLSCSPISGHRSVSWYQQTPGQGLQFLFEYFSETQRNKGNFPGRFSGRQFSNSRSEMNVSTLELGDSALYLCASSLGGSGSYEQYFGPGTRLTVT.

The rearrangement uses TRBV12-3 or TRBV12-4 and TRBJ2-5, with a possible D match to TRBD2 (5 bases). Deletions cut 7 bases from V and 2 bases from J, with 11 bases between. The CDR3 contains 13 residues. The CDR3 DNA reads TGTGCCAGCATGCCCGGACTGCAAGAGACCCAGTACTTC. Its protein is CASMPGLQETQYF.